The 18 T cell receptor beta chains listed next were all sequenced from one sample in a study of T cells in Graves' hyperthyroidism and ophthalmopathy. Amplification of TCR beta CDR3 regions was performed using RNA transcripts as template. The HTBI primer set was used in a first-round RT-PCR of the TCR CDR3. A single record per CDR3 protein comes from TCRdb applying MiXCR to the multiplex PCR reads. The table has approximately 530,000 distinct CDR3 sequences, 15% to 20% seen once. Sequenced sample: blood. The receptors were gathered from a woman aged 18-29 years with Graves' hyperthyroidism.

This clonotype was picked up many times. The chain is built from TRBV12-3 or TRBV12-4 and TRBJ2-7; D might be TRBD1 or TRBD2, each matching 5 bases. V lost 6 bases and J 9 bases, leaving 21 bases between the germline ends. CDR3 length: 14 amino acids. The CDR3 DNA reads as TGTGCCAGCAGCGAGGGACGGCCTTCCTACAGGCAGTACTTC. It yields the protein CASSEGRPSYRQYF.

This chain links TRBV4-1 with TRBJ1-3; a possible D gene is TRBD1 (5 bases). The CDR3 length is 15 residues. Trimming took 5 bases from V and 2 from J, leaving 13 bases between them. CDR1 and CDR2 (germline): MGHRA, YSYEKL. The CDR3 nucleotides read TGCGCCAGCAGCTCTCCAAGGGGTGCTGGAAACACCATATATTTT. As protein: CASSSPRGAGNTIYF.

The table lists this clonotype with many counts. J is TRBJ2-7 and V is TRBV7-8, with TRBD2 identical over 8 bases. Trimming cost V 5 bases and J 1 base; bases outside gene matches: 10. This CDR3 is 16 amino acids long. CDR1 is SGHVS and CDR2 is FQNEAQ in the germline V gene. CDR3 sequence: CASSHKRTSRSYEQYF. CDR3 sequence (DNA): TGTGCCAGCAGCCACAAGCGGACTAGCCGATCCTACGAGCAGTACTTC.

The V gene is TRBV4-1, the J gene TRBJ2-7; D is tentatively TRBD1 or TRBD2 (5 bases each). Germline V gene lookup returns CDR1 MGHRA and CDR2 YSYEKL. V was trimmed by 3 bases and J by 2 bases, leaving 23 bases between them. This CDR3 comprises 18 residues. In DNA, the CDR3 is TGCGCCAGCAGCCACATCAACTTTTTAGGGGACGGAGCCTACGAGCAGTACTTC. Its protein is CASSHINFLGDGAYEQYF.

In its sample, this clonotype was seen many times. The V gene is TRBV3-1, the J gene TRBJ1-2, with TRBD1 matching 12 bases. The CDR3 extends over 13 amino acids. Germline CDR1 reads LGHDT; CDR2 reads YNNKEL (reference sequence). V lost 6 bases, J lost 13 bases, and 9 bases stayed unmatched. The CDR3 region has the DNA TGTGCCAGCAGTTCCGGGACAGGGGGCGAGAGCACCTTC. It specifies CASSSGTGGESTF. The whole variable domain, remainder taken from reference TRBV3-1 and TRBJ1-2, is DTAVSQTPKYLVTQMGNDKSIKCEQNLGHDTMYWYKQDSKKFLKIMFSYNNKELIINETVPNRFSPKSPDKAHLNLHINSLELGDSAVYFCASSSGTGGESTFGSGTRLTVV.

The rearrangement joins TRBV20-1 to TRBJ2-1; a possible D gene is TRBD2 (6 bases). There are 16 residues in the CDR3. Per the germline V gene, CDR1 is DFQATT and CDR2 is SNEGSKA (reference sequence). CDR3 coding DNA: TGCAGCCCAGGCCCGCGGGGTTCTCCCTCCTACAATGAGCAGTTCTTC. Protein product: CSPGPRGSPSYNEQFF.

This clonotype was counted ten times or more. V usage is TRBV2 and J usage is TRBJ2-4; no firm D call. The CDR3 covers 16 residues. Germline V CDR1 and CDR2: SNHLY, FYNNEI. V lost 6 bases and J lost 0, with 15 bases in between. The CDR3 DNA is TGTGCCAGCAGCTCCATTACAGCTTTAGCCAAAAACATTCAGTACTTC. Translating gives CASSSITALAKNIQYF.

The chain is built from TRBV20-1 and TRBJ2-7, with 10 bases aligning to TRBD2. Germline V lookup: CDR1 DFQATT, CDR2 SNEGSKA (reference sequence). The CDR3 contains 15 residues. With 3 bases clipped from V and 3 bases from J, the junction kept 8 bases outside the gene matches. The CDR3 DNA is TGCAGTGCTAGGGCTAGCGGGAGACCCGGCTACGAGCAGTACTTC. As protein: CSARASGRPGYEQYF.

This clonotype showed up many times. This sequence joins TRBV4-1 and TRBJ1-2; D unclear. The V and J ends lost 0 bases and 4 bases respectively, with 9 bases between them. The CDR3 covers 14 residues. Germline V gives CDR1 MGHRA, CDR2 YSYEKL. The CDR3 sequence is CASSQDVTPYGYTF. DNA of the CDR3: TGCGCCAGCAGCCAAGATGTCACACCCTATGGCTACACCTTC.

This clonotype occurred a few times. The rearrangement uses TRBV6-1 and TRBJ2-3; 11 positions agree with TRBD2. The CDR3 sequence is 15 residues long. The V and J ends lost 2 bases and 8 bases, in that order; junction bases with no gene match: 6. Germline CDR1 reads MNHNS; CDR2 reads SASEGT. CDR3 in amino acids: CASSELAGGPGTQYF. CDR3 in DNA: TGTGCCAGCAGTGAATTAGCGGGAGGGCCAGGTACGCAGTATTTT.

The V and J genes are TRBV6-6 and TRBJ2-1; TRBD1 aligns across 7 bases. Germline values: CDR1 MNHNY, CDR2 SVGAGI (reference sequence). This CDR3 has 16 amino acids. Trimming at V came to 2 bases and at J to 2 bases, leaving 6 bases not matched to a gene. The CDR3 nucleotides read TGTGCCAGCAGTTACGGCTACAGGGGTCCCTACAATGAGCAGTTCTTC. Translating gives CASSYGYRGPYNEQFF.

This chain uses TRBV10-3 with TRBJ2-5, with D possibly being TRBD2 (6 bases). Trimming pared 0 bases from V and 3 bases from J, leaving 14 bases between. CDR3 length: 16 residues. In germline, CDR1 is ENHRY, CDR2 SYGVKD. CDR3 region: CAISESRLGVKETQYF. Written as DNA, the CDR3 is TGTGCCATCAGTGAGTCAAGACTAGGGGTAAAAGAGACCCAGTACTTC.

The sample holds many counts of this clonotype. One end of the junction does not line up with germline, which may come from a read error. The chain carries TRBV7-7 and TRBJ2-3; D is unresolved. This CDR3 region has 13 residues. The germline V gene has CDR1 SSHAT and CDR2 FNYEAQ (reference sequence). CDR3 coding DNA: TGTGCTAGCAGCCCCCAGGTAGCAGATACGCAGTATTTT. Translation: CASSPQVADTQYF.

V is TRBV6-2 or TRBV6-3 and J is TRBJ2-2; D might be TRBD2 (6 bases). CDR1 is MNHEY and CDR2 is SVGEGT in the germline V gene. Deletions cut 4 bases from V and 6 bases from J, with 27 bases between. The CDR3 has 19 amino acids. CDR3 loop: CASSSPTIRDSPWAGELFF. The CDR3 nucleotides read TGTGCCAGCAGTTCCCCAACGATCCGGGACTCCCCGTGGGCCGGGGAGCTGTTTTTT.

This clonotype was observed many times. CDR3 sequence (DNA): TGTGCCAGCAGCCAAACGGACAGCCCGGGCCGTGGCTACACCTTC. It yields the protein CASSQTDSPGRGYTF. V gene TRBV3-1 combines with J gene TRBJ1-2; maybe TRBD1 (6 bases). Trimming took 2 bases from V and 7 from J, leaving 17 bases between them. The CDR3 is made up of 15 amino acids. Germline values: CDR1 LGHDT, CDR2 YNNKEL (reference sequence).

This clonotype has at least ten counts. This chain joins TRBV7-9 and TRBJ1-4, with a tentative D call TRBD1 (5 bases). Germline V gene lookup returns CDR1 SEHNR and CDR2 FQNEAQ (reference sequence). Trimming removed 8 bases from V and 5 bases from J, with 18 bases in between. The CDR3 is made up of 15 amino acids. CDR3 coding DNA: TGTGCCAGCTCCAACAAGGGGCAGGCCAATGAAAAACTGTTTTTT. This encodes CASSNKGQANEKLFF.

V usage is TRBV2 and J usage is TRBJ2-5, with D hard to call. The CDR3 spans 11 residues. Per germline, CDR1 SNHLY and CDR2 FYNNEI. V was shortened by 7 bases and J by 4 bases, with 7 bases between the two germline ends. The CDR3 loop reads CASKTGETQYF. The DNA for the CDR3 is TGTGCCAGCAAAACCGGAGAGACCCAGTACTTC.

Only a few counts were recorded for this clonotype. The chain is built from TRBV10-3 and TRBJ2-1; maybe TRBD1 (6 bases). V lost 3 bases and J 3 bases, leaving 9 bases between the germline ends. This CDR3 region has 14 residues. CDR1 is ENHRY, CDR2 SYGVKD, per germline. For the CDR3, the DNA is TGTGCCATCAGTGAAAGACAGGTCTACAATGAGCAGTTCTTC. It codes for CAISERQVYNEQFF.